This record looks at one T cell receptor beta chain sequence and its context. Its antigen is not known. V was clipped by 4 bases and J by 4 bases; unmatched bases: 11. The CDR3 is 17 amino acids. Germline assignment: CDR1 SGHNT and CDR2 YYREEE (reference sequence). The method was immunoSEQ multiplex PCR; TCRdb's version includes in-frame clones alone and lacks a portion of them. The table records approximately 24,000 clones, around 90% of them present only once. This specimen comes from a study of T cells in localized non-small cell lung cancer. Overall study findings and caveats: Median detection of top 100 tumor clones in adjacent lung was 55 to 60 clones.

The V call is TRBV5-4, the J call TRBJ2-2, with 9 bases aligning to TRBD1. The sequencing used peripheral blood, collected before any cancer treatment. The source is a man aged 35 to 70 with stage I squamous cell lung carcinoma. CDR3 in DNA: TGTGCCAGCAGCCCCGGGAGACAGGGGGTTAGCACCGGGGAGCTGTTTTTT. Protein sequence: CASSPGRQGVSTGELFF.